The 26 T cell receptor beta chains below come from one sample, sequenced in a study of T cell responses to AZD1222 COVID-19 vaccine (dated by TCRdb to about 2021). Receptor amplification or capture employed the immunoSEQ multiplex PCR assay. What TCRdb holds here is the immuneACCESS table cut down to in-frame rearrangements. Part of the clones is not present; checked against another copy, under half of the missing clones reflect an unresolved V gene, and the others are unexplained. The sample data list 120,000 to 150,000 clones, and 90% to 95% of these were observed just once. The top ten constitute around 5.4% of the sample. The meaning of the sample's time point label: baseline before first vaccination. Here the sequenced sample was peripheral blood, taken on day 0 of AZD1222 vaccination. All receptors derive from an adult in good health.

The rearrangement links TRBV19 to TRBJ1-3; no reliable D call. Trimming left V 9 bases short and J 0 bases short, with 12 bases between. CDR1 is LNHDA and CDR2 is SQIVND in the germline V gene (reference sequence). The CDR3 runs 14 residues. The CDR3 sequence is CASRGRISGNTIYF. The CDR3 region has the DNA TGTGCCAGCCGAGGACGGATCTCTGGAAACACCATATATTTT.

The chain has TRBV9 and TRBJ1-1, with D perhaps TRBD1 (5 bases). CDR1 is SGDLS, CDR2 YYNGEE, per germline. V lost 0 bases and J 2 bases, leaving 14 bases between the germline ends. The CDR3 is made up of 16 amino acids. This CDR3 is CASSVDPGGINTEAFF. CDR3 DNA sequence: TGTGCCAGCAGCGTAGATCCCGGGGGGATCAACACTGAAGCTTTCTTT.

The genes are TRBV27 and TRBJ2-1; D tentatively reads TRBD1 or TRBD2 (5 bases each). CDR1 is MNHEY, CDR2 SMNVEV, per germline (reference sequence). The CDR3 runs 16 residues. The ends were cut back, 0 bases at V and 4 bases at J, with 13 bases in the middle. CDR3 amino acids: CASSLSGVGVYNEQFF. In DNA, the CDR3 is TGTGCCAGCAGTTTATCAGGGGTCGGGGTTTACAATGAGCAGTTCTTC.

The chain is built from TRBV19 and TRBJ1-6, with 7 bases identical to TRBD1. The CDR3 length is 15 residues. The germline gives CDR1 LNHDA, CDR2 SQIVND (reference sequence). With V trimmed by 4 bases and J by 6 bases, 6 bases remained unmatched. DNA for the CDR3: TGTGCCAGTAGTACCCTACAGGGGAGTAATTCACCCCTCCACTTT. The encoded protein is CASSTLQGSNSPLHF.

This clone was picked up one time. The DNA of the CDR3 is TGTGCCAGCACTAACTCAGGCCCCGTATTCGCCATATATTTT. Protein product: CASTNSGPVFAIYF. The chain employs TRBV2 and TRBJ1-3, with D hard to call. With 7 bases removed from V and 11 bases from J, the gap between germline ends came to 21 bases. Germline CDR1 reads SNHLY; CDR2 reads FYNNEI. This CDR3 is 14 amino acids long.

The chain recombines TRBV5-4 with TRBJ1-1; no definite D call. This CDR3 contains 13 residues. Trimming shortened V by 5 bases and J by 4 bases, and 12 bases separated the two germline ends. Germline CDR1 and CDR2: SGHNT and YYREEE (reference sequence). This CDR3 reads CASSSWGGTEAFF. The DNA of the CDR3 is TGTGCCAGCAGTTCGTGGGGTGGCACTGAAGCTTTCTTT.

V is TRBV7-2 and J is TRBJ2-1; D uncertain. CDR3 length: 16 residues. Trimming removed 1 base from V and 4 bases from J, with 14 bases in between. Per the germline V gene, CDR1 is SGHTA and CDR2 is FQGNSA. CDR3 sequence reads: CASSLDGSPEYNEQFF. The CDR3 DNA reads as TGTGCCAGCAGCTTAGATGGTAGCCCGGAGTACAATGAGCAGTTCTTC.

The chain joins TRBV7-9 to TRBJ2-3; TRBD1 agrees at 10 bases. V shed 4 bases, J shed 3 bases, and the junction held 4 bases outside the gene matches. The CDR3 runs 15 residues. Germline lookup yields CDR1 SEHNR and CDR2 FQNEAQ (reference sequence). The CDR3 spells CASSSTGGRTDTQYF. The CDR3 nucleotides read TGTGCCAGCAGCTCGACAGGGGGCAGAACAGATACGCAGTATTTT.

Here the CDR3 reads CASNQGGSWNEQFF. DNA of the CDR3: TGTGCCAGTAATCAGGGAGGGAGTTGGAATGAGCAGTTCTTC. The V gene is TRBV19, the J gene TRBJ2-1, with 7 bases that match TRBD2. Germline CDR1 is LNHDA and CDR2 is SQIVND (reference sequence). The ends lost 7 bases at V and 7 bases at J; junction bases unmatched: 10. The CDR3 runs to 14 residues.

CDR3 region: CASSLSDSLANYGYTF. In nucleotides, the CDR3 is TGCGCCAGCAGCCTTTCGGACTCACTAGCTAACTATGGCTACACCTTC. This sequence joins TRBV4-1 and TRBJ1-2; no firm D call. Trimming removed 4 bases from V and 0 bases from J, with 15 bases in between. Germline CDR1 reads MGHRA; CDR2 reads YSYEKL. The CDR3 covers 16 residues.

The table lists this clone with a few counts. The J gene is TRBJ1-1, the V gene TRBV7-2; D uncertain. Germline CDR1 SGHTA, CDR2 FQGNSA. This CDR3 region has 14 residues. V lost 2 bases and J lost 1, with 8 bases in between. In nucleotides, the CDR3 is TGTGCCAGCAGCTTATCTCGACGGAACACTGAAGCTTTCTTT. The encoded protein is CASSLSRRNTEAFF.

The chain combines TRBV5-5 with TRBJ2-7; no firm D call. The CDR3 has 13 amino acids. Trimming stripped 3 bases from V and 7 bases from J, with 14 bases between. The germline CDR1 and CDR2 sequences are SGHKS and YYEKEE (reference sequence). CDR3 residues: CASSSPAPREQYF. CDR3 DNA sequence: TGTGCCAGCAGCTCGCCCGCCCCTAGAGAGCAGTACTTC.

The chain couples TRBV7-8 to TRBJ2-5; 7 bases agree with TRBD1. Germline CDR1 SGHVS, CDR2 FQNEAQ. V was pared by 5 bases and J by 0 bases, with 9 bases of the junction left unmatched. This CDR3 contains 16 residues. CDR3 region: CASSAPGTDYQETQYF. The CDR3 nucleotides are TGTGCCAGCAGCGCCCCTGGGACAGACTACCAAGAGACCCAGTACTTC.

In nucleotides, the CDR3 is TGTGCCAGCTCACTCACGGGGGGGGGCACTGAAGCTTTCTTT. Its protein is CASSLTGGGTEAFF. J is TRBJ1-1 and V is TRBV18; a weak D match, TRBD1 (5 bases). Trimming stripped 4 bases from V and 4 bases from J, with 13 bases between. The germline V gene encodes CDR1 KGHSH and CDR2 LQKENI. The CDR3 totals 14 residues.

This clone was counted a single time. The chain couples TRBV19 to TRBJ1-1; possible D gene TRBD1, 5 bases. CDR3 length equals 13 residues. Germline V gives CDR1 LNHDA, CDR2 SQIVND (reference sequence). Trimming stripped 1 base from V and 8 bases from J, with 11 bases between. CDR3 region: CASSIGGATEAFF. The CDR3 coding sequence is TGTGCCAGTAGTATAGGAGGGGCCACCGAAGCTTTCTTT.

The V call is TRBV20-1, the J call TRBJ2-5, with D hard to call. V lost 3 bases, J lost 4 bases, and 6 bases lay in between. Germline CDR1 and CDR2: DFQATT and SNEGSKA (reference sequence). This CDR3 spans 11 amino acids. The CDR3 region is CSARNPETQYF. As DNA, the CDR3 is TGCAGTGCTAGGAACCCAGAGACCCAGTACTTC.

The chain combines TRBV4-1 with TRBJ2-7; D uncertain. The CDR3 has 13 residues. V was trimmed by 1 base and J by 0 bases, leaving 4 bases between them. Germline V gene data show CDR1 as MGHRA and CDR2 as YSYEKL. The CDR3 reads CASSQASSYEQYF. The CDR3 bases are TGCGCCAGCAGCCAAGCCAGCTCCTACGAGCAGTACTTC.

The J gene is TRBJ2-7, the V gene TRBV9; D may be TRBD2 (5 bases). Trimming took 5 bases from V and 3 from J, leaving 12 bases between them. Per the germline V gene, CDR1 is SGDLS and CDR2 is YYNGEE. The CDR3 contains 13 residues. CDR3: CASRAGAGYEQYF. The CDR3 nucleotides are TGTGCCAGCAGGGCGGGCGCAGGCTACGAGCAGTACTTC.

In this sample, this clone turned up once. CDR3 nucleotide sequence: TGTGCCAGCAGTGCCTTACAGGGGTGGGGCTCCTACAATGAGCAGTTCTTC. Residues: CASSALQGWGSYNEQFF. The rearrangement links TRBV2 to TRBJ2-1, with 7 bases identical to TRBD1. The V gene's germline CDR1 is SNHLY and CDR2 FYNNEI. The CDR3 loop spans 17 amino acids. V was pared by 4 bases and J by 0 bases, with 9 bases of the junction left unmatched.

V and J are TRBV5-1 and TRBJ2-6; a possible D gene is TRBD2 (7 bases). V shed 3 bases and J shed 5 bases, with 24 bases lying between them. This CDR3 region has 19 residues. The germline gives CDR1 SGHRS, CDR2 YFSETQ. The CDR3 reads CASSSSGQPTSSWANVLTF. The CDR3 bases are TGCGCCAGCAGCTCTAGCGGACAGCCAACCTCTTCCTGGGCCAACGTCCTGACTTTC. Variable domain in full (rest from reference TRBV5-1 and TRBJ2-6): KAGVTQTPRYLIKTRGQQVTLSCSPISGHRSVSWYQQTPGQGLQFLFEYFSETQRNKGNFPGRFSGRQFSNSRSEMNVSTLELGDSALYLCASSSSGQPTSSWANVLTFGAGSRLTVL.

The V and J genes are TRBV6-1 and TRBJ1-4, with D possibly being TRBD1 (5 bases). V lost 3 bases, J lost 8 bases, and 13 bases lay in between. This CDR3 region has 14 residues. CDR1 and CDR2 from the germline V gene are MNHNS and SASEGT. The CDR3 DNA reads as TGTGCCAGCAGTGACAGGGCCGAGACGGAAAAACTGTTTTTT. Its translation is CASSDRAETEKLFF.

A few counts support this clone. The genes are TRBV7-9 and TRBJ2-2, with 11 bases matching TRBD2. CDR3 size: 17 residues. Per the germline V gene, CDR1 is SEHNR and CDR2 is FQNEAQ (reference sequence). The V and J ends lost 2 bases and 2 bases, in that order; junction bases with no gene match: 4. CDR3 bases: TGTGCCAGCAGCTTACTAGCGGGAGGACAAAACACCGGGGAGCTGTTTTTT. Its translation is CASSLLAGGQNTGELFF.

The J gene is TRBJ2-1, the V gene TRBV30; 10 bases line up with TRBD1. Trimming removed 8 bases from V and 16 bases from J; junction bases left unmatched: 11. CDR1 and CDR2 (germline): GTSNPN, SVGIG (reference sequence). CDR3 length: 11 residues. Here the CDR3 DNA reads TGTGCCGGACGAGCCCGGGACAGGGGTTTCTTC. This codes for CAGRARDRGFF.

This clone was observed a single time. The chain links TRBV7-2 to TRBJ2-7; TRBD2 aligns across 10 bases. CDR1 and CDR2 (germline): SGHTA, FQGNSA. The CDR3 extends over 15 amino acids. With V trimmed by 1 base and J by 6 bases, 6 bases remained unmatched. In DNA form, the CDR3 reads TGTGCCAGCAGCTTAGGGCTAGCGGGAGCGGGCGAGCAGTACTTC. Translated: CASSLGLAGAGEQYF. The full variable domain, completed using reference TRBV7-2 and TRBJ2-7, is GAGVSQSPSNKVTEKGKDVELRCDPISGHTALYWYRQSLGQGLEFLIYFQGNSAPDKSGLPSDRFSAERTGGSVSTLTIQRTQQEDSAVYLCASSLGLAGAGEQYFGPGTRLTVT.

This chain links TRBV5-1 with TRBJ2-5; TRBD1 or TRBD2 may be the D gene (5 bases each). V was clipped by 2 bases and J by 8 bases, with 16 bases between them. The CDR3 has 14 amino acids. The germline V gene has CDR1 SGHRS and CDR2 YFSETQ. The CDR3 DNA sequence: TGCGCCAGCAGCTTCTTCCGGGACGGAGCCACCCAGTACTTC. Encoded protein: CASSFFRDGATQYF.

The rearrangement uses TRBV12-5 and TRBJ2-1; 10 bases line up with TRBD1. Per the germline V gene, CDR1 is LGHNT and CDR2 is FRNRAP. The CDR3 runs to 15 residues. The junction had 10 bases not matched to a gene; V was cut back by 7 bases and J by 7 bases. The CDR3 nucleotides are TGTGCTAGTGATTCCCGGGACAGGGGACGTAATGAGCAGTTCTTC. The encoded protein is CASDSRDRGRNEQFF.